This is a list of T cell receptor beta chains from one sample in a study of T cell repertoires in cytomegalovirus infection. TCRdb fed the reads into MiXCR, producing one record per CDR3 protein. Among around 350,000 distinct CDR3 sequences, 15% to 20% were seen once, and the ten largest hold less than 9.5%. The specimen was PBMCs. Every receptor here comes from a human donor in good health (CMV status not recorded). Some clones in this sample may be carry-over from other donors' samples. The conserved cysteine and the conserved F or W are not part of the CDR3 here.

v_gene: TRBV20-1
j_gene: TRBJ1-1
CDR3aa: SAYQRDFTEAF

v_gene: TRBV6-8
j_gene: TRBJ2-1
CDR3aa: ASSRDSSYNEQF

v_gene: TRBV10-3
j_gene: TRBJ2-3
CDR3aa: AISERRLAGGPGDTQY

v_gene: TRBV6-5
j_gene: TRBJ2-3
CDR3aa: ASSYAPGLAPDTQY

v_gene: TRBV10-3
j_gene: TRBJ1-1
CDR3aa: AISGQGARVGTEAF

v_gene: TRBV28
j_gene: TRBJ2-7
CDR3aa: ASSFPSEQY

v_gene: TRBV7-9
j_gene: TRBJ1-1
CDR3aa: ASSPFGGLRTEAF

v_gene: TRBV18
j_gene: TRBJ1-2
CDR3aa: ASSQNPNYGYT

v_gene: TRBV11-1
j_gene: TRBJ2-7
CDR3aa: ASSNRDTRYEQY

v_gene: TRBV5-4
j_gene: TRBJ2-1
CDR3aa: ASSRDGTSGSEQF

v_gene: TRBV20-1
j_gene: TRBJ1-5
CDR3aa: SAREVRQGASNQPQH

v_gene: TRBV7-2
j_gene: TRBJ1-4
CDR3aa: ASSSDWGDEKLF

v_gene: TRBV4-1
j_gene: TRBJ1-1
CDR3aa: ASSQLFGRRNTEAF

v_gene: TRBV12-3/TRBV12-4
j_gene: TRBJ1-3
CDR3aa: ASSPDSGNTIY

v_gene: TRBV12-3/TRBV12-4
j_gene: TRBJ2-1
CDR3aa: ASQRERDSNEQF

v_gene: TRBV6-6
j_gene: TRBJ1-5
CDR3aa: ASSYSVAGQPQH

v_gene: TRBV7-8
j_gene: TRBJ2-1
CDR3aa: ASSSRRLAFNEQF

v_gene: TRBV11-2
j_gene: TRBJ1-4
CDR3aa: ASSLAGYQGLEKLF

v_gene: TRBV7-2
j_gene: TRBJ1-1
CDR3aa: ASSFGTNKNTEAF

v_gene: TRBV5-8
j_gene: TRBJ1-2
CDR3aa: ASSLVVHT

v_gene: TRBV7-2
j_gene: TRBJ1-5
CDR3aa: ASSLAGTGNQPQD

v_gene: TRBV27
j_gene: TRBJ2-3
CDR3aa: ASANPGQGRADTQY

v_gene: TRBV12-3/TRBV12-4
j_gene: TRBJ1-6
CDR3aa: ASSRRSSYNSPLH

v_gene: TRBV7-2
j_gene: TRBJ2-5
CDR3aa: ASSLESTKETQY

v_gene: TRBV12-3/TRBV12-4
j_gene: TRBJ2-3
CDR3aa: ASRTAGGPDTQY

v_gene: TRBV20-1
j_gene: TRBJ2-1
CDR3aa: SARTIGYNEQF

v_gene: TRBV19
j_gene: TRBJ1-1
CDR3aa: ASSLTTGFTEAF

v_gene: TRBV2
j_gene: TRBJ1-5
CDR3aa: ASRPGHGQPQH

v_gene: TRBV7-2
j_gene: TRBJ1-2
CDR3aa: ASSQGQANLYGYT

v_gene: TRBV7-2
j_gene: TRBJ2-7
CDR3aa: ASSVVDLSYEQY

v_gene: TRBV5-6
j_gene: TRBJ1-1
CDR3aa: ASSFTSQQAF

v_gene: TRBV5-3
j_gene: TRBJ2-7
CDR3aa: ASSDPGRSYEQY

v_gene: TRBV6-6
j_gene: TRBJ2-7
CDR3aa: ASSYSWTSVSYEQY

v_gene: TRBV12-3/TRBV12-4
j_gene: TRBJ2-5
CDR3aa: ASSLPSGGSETQY

v_gene: TRBV20-1
j_gene: TRBJ1-3
CDR3aa: SARPDSSGNTIY

v_gene: TRBV7-6
j_gene: TRBJ2-3
CDR3aa: ASSRSFTGTQY

v_gene: TRBV7-2
j_gene: TRBJ2-1
CDR3aa: ASSGSGSYNEQF

v_gene: TRBV7-2
j_gene: TRBJ1-1
CDR3aa: ASSFKGGTEAF

v_gene: TRBV28
j_gene: TRBJ2-7
CDR3aa: ASRRGPYEQY

v_gene: TRBV12-3/TRBV12-4
j_gene: TRBJ1-2
CDR3aa: ASSFRQGVGYT

v_gene: TRBV2
j_gene: TRBJ2-1
CDR3aa: ASSVAGPGTYNEQF

v_gene: TRBV10-3
j_gene: TRBJ2-1
CDR3aa: AIARTSGDNEQF

v_gene: TRBV5-6
j_gene: TRBJ1-2
CDR3aa: ASSLGTGSYYGYT

v_gene: TRBV7-2
j_gene: TRBJ2-5
CDR3aa: ASSTRALAGGRETQY

v_gene: TRBV6-2/TRBV6-3
j_gene: TRBJ2-3
CDR3aa: ASAGRTRGSDTQY

v_gene: TRBV12-3/TRBV12-4
j_gene: TRBJ2-1
CDR3aa: ASSFYRGENEQF

v_gene: TRBV5-3
j_gene: TRBJ2-7
CDR3aa: ASSKNYEQY

v_gene: TRBV4-1
j_gene: TRBJ2-1
CDR3aa: ASSQPTDRGPYNEQF

v_gene: TRBV2
j_gene: TRBJ1-2
CDR3aa: ASSEGGDYGYT

v_gene: TRBV5-4
j_gene: TRBJ2-2
CDR3aa: ASSSGGGTGELF

v_gene: TRBV2
j_gene: TRBJ1-2
CDR3aa: ASSEWGYT

v_gene: TRBV7-9
j_gene: TRBJ1-4
CDR3aa: ASSFPEGEKLF

v_gene: TRBV3-1
j_gene: TRBJ2-1
CDR3aa: ASSRGQGSLNEQF

v_gene: TRBV11-3
j_gene: TRBJ2-1
CDR3aa: ASSLRPDGTYNEQF

v_gene: TRBV11-2
j_gene: TRBJ2-5
CDR3aa: ASSFGSIRTETQY